These 2 T cell receptor beta chains share one sample of origin, sequenced in a study of early T cells in non-severe SARS-CoV-2 infection. TCRdb independently ran MiXCR on the 5' RACE reads; one entry per CDR3 protein. The sample yields more than 90,000 distinct CDR3 sequences, less than 15% seen once. Specimen: whole blood. All receptors come from an adult who was a healthcare worker with PCR-confirmed SARS-CoV-2 infection or an uninfected control (not recorded which).

This clonotype was detected ten times or more. As the CDR3 is not closed by the conserved phenylalanine or tryptophan, this likely results from a read error. No DNA is shown, since the ends of the CDR3 on it are uncertain; the CDR3 is the one TCRdb lists. The V and J genes are TRBV28 and TRBJ2-1; the table's D call, TRBD2, was not checked against the DNA. Germline CDR1 is MDHEN and CDR2 is SYDVKM. A total of 13 residues make up the CDR3, ends included. The CDR3 protein is CASSSPGLAGPSI.

This clonotype was counted a few times. This sequence joins TRBV12-3 or TRBV12-4 and TRBJ2-1; possible D gene TRBD2, 5 bases. Trimming left V 6 bases short and J 7 bases short, with 16 bases between. The CDR3 contains 14 residues. Here the CDR3 reads CASSRGSNQNEQFF. For the CDR3, the DNA is TGTGCCAGCAGCCGGGGTTCCAACCAGAATGAGCAGTTCTTC.